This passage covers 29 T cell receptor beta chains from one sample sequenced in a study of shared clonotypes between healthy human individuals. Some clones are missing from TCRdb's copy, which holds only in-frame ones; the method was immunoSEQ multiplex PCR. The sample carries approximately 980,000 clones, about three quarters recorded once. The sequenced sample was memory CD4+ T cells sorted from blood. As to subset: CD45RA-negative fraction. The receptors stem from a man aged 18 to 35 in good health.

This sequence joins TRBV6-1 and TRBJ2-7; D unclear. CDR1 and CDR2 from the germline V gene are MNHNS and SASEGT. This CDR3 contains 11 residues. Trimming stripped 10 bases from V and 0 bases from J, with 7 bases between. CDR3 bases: TGTGCCACCACTGGCTCCTACGAGCAGTACTTC. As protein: CATTGSYEQYF.

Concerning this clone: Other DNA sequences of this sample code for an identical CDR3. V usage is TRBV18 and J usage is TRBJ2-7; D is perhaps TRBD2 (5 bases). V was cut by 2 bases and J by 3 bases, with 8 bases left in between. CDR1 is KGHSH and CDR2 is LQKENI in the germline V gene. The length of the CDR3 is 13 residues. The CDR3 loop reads CASSPGSGYEQYF. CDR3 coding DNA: TGTGCCAGCTCACCAGGCAGCGGCTACGAGCAGTACTTC. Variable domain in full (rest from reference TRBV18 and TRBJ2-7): NAGVMQNPRHLVRRRGQEARLRCSPMKGHSHVYWYRQLPEEGLKFMVYLQKENIIDESGMPKERFSAEFPKEGPSILRIQQVVRGDSAAYFCASSPGSGYEQYFGPGTRLTVT.

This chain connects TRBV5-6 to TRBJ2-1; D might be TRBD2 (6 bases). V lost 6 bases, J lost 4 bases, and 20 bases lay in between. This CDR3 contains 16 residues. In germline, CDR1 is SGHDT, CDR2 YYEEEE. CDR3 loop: CASTESGSKGYNEQFF. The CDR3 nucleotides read TGTGCCAGCACCGAGAGCGGGTCTAAGGGGTACAATGAGCAGTTCTTC.

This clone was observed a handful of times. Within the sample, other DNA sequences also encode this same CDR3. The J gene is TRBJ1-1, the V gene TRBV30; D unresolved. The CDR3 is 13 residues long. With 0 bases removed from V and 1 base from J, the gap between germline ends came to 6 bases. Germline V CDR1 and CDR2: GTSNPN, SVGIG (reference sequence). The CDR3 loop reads CAWSVWENTEAFF. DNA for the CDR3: TGTGCCTGGAGTGTGTGGGAGAACACTGAAGCTTTCTTT.

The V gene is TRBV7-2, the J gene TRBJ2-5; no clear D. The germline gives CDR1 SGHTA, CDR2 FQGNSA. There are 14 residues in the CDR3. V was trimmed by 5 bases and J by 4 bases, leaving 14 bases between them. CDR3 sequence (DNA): TGTGCCAGCAGCCCATATGGGCCCTTAGAGACCCAGTACTTC. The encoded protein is CASSPYGPLETQYF.

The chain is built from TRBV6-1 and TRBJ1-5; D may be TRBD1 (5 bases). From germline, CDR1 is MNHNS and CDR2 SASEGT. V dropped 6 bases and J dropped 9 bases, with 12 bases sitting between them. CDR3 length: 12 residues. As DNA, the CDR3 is TGTGCCAGCAGGGGGCCACAAGGGCCCCAGCATTTT. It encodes CASRGPQGPQHF.

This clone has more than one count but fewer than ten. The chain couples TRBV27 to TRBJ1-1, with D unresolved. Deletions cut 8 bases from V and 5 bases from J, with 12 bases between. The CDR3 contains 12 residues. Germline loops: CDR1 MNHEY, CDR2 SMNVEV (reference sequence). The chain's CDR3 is CASGRPMTEAFF. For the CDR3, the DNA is TGTGCCAGCGGAAGACCTATGACTGAAGCTTTCTTT.

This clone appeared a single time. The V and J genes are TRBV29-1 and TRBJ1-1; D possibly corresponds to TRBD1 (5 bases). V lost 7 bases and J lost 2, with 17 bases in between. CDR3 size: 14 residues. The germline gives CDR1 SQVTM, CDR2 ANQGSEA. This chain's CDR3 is CSASRGISNTEAFF. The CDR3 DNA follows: TGCAGCGCCTCGCGGGGGATTTCCAACACTGAAGCTTTCTTT.

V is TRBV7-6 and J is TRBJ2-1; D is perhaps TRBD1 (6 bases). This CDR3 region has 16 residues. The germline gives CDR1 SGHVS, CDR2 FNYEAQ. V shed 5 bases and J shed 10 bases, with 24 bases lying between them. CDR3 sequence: CASSLMATGTRGEQFF. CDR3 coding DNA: TGTGCCAGCAGCCTAATGGCGACAGGAACCAGGGGAGAGCAGTTCTTC.

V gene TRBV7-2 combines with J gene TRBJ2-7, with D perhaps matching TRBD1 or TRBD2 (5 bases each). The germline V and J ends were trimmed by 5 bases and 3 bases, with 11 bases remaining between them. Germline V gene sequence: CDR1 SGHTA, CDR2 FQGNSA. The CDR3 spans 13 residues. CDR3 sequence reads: CASSTRQHYEQYF. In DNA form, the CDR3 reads TGTGCCAGCAGCACTAGACAGCACTACGAGCAGTACTTC.

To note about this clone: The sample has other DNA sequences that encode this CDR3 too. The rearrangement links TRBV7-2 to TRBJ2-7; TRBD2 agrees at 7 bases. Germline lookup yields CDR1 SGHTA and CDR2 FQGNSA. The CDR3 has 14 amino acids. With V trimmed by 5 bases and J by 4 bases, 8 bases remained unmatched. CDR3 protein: CASSLSAGPYEQYF. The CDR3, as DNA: TGTGCCAGCAGCCTCTCAGCGGGACCTTACGAGCAGTACTTC. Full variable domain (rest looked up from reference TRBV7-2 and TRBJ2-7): GAGVSQSPSNKVTEKGKDVELRCDPISGHTALYWYRQSLGQGLEFLIYFQGNSAPDKSGLPSDRFSAERTGGSVSTLTIQRTQQEDSAVYLCASSLSAGPYEQYFGPGTRLTVT.

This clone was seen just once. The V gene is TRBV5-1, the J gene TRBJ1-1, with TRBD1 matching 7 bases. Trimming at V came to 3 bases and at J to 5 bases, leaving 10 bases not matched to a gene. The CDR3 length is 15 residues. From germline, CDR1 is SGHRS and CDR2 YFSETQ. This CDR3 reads CASSSNIAGGTEAFF. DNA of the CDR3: TGCGCCAGCAGCTCTAATATCGCAGGGGGGACTGAAGCTTTCTTT.

CDR3 DNA: TGTGCCAGCAGTGAGTACAAAGGATATGGCTACACCTTC. As protein: CASSEYKGYGYTF. The chain recombines TRBV6-1 with TRBJ1-2; D unresolved. V dropped 3 bases and J dropped 5 bases, with 10 bases sitting between them. The CDR3 is made up of 13 amino acids. Germline V CDR1 and CDR2: MNHNS, SASEGT.

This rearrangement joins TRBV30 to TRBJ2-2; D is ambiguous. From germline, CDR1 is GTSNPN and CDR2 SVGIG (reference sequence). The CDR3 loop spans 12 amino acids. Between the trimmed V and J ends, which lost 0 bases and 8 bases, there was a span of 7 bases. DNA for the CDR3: TGTGCCTGGAGTGTAGGTCGGGGGGAGCTGTTTTTT. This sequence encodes CAWSVGRGELFF.

The CDR3 nucleotides read TGTGCCTGGAGAAAGATGTGGGGAGGCACCGGGGAGCTGTTTTTT. It is translated as CAWRKMWGGTGELFF. The chain couples TRBV30 to TRBJ2-2; D possibly corresponds to TRBD2 (6 bases). In germline, CDR1 is GTSNPN, CDR2 SVGIG (reference sequence). CDR3 length: 15 amino acids. V was pared by 3 bases and J by 4 bases, with 15 bases between.

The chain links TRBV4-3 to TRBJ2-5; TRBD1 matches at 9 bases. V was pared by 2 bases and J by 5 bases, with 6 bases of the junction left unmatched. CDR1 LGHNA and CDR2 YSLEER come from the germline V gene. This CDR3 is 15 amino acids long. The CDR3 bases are TGCGCCAGCAGCCAAACCCCCGGGACAGGGGAGACCCAGTACTTC. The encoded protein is CASSQTPGTGETQYF.

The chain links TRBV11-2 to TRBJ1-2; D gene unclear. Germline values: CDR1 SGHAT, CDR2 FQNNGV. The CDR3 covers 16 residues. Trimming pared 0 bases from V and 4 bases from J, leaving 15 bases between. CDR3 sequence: CASSLDPQTESYGYTF. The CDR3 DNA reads TGTGCCAGCAGCTTAGATCCCCAGACGGAATCCTATGGCTACACCTTC.

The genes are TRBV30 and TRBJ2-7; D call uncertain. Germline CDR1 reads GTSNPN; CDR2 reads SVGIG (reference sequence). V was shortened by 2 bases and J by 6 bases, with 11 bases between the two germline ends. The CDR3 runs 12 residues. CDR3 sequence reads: CAWSPRRGEQYF. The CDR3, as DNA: TGTGCCTGGAGTCCCAGGAGAGGCGAGCAGTACTTC.

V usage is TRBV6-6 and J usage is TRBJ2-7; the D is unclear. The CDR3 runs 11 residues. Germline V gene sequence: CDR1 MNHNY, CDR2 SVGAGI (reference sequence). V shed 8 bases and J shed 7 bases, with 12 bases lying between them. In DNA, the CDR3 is TGTGCCAGCGCCACAGCGAAGGAGCAGTACTTC. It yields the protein CASATAKEQYF.

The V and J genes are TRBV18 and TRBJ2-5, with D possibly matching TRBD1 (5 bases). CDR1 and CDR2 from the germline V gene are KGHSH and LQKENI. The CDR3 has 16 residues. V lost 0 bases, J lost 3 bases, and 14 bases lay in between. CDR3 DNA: TGTGCCAGCTCACCACCCCTCCTCCCGACAGAAGAGACCCAGTACTTC. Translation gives CASSPPLLPTEETQYF.

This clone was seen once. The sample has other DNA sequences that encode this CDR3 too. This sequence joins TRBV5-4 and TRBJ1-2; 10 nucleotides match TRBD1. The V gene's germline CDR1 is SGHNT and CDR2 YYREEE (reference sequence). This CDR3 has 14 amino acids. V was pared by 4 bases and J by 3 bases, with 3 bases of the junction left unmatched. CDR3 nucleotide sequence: TGTGCCAGCAGCCCGGACAGGGGGTACTATGGCTACACCTTC. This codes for CASSPDRGYYGYTF.

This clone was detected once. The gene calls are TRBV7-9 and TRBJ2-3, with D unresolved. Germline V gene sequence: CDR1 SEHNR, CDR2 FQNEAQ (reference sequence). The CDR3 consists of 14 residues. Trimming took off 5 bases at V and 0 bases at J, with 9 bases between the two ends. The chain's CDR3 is CASSTLISTDTQYF. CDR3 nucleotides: TGTGCCAGCAGCACACTCATCAGCACAGATACGCAGTATTTT.

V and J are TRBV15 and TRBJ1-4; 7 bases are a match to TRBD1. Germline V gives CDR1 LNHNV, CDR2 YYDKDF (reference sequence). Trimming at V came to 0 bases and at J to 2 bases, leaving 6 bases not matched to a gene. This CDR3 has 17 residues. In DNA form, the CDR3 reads TGTGCCACCAGCAGAGAACGAGGGGGCTGGACTAATGAAAAACTGTTTTTT. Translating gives CATSRERGGWTNEKLFF.

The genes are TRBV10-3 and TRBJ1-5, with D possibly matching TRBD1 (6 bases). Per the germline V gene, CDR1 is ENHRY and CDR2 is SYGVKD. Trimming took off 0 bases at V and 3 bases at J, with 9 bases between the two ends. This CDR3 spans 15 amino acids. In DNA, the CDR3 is TGTGCCATCAGTGAGTCGGGGGCCCCCAATCAGCCCCAGCATTTT. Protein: CAISESGAPNQPQHF.

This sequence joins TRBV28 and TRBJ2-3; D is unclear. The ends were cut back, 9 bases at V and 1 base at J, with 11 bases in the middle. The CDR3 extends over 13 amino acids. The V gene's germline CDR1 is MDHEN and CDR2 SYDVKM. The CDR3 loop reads CASTPPGTDTQYF. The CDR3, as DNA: TGTGCCAGTACCCCCCCGGGCACAGATACGCAGTATTTT.

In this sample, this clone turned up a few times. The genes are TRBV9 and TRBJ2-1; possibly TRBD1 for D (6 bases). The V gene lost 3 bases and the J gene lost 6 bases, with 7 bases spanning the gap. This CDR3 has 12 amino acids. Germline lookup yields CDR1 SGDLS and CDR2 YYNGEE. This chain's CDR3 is CASSAQGNEQFF. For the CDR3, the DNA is TGTGCCAGCAGCGCACAGGGCAATGAGCAGTTCTTC.

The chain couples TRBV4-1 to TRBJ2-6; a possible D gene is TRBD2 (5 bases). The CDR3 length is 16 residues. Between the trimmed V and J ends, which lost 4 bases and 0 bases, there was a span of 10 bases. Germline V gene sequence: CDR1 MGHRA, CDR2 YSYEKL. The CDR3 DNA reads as TGCGCCAGCAGCCTAGTCGCGGGCTCTGGGGCCAACGTCCTGACTTTC. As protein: CASSLVAGSGANVLTF.

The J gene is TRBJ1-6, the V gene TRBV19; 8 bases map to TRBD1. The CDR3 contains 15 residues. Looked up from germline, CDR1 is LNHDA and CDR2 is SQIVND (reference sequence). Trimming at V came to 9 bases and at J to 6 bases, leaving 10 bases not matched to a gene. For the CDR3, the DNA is TGTGCCAGCCAGGACAGGGAAGTCAGTAATTCACCCCTCCACTTT. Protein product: CASQDREVSNSPLHF. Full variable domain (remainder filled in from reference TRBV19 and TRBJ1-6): DGGITQSPKYLFRKEGQNVTLSCEQNLNHDAMYWYRQDPGQGLRLIYYSQIVNDFQKGDIAEGYSVSREKKESFPLTVTSAQKNPTAFYLCASQDREVSNSPLHFGNGTRLTVT.

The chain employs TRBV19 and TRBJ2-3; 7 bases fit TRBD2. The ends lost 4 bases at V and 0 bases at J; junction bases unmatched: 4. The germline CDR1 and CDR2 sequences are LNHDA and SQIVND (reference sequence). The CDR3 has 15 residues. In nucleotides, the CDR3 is TGTGCCAGTAGTAGGGGGACTACAAGCACAGATACGCAGTATTTT. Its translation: CASSRGTTSTDTQYF.